One sample yielded the 5 T cell receptor beta chains listed below, sequenced in a study of CD8 T cells in ankylosing spondylitis. TCRdb re-called the 5' RACE reads through MiXCR, storing one row per CDR3 protein. This table has some 350,000 distinct CDR3 sequences, roughly 15% appearing once. The sample comprised blood, either unsorted or a sorted T cell fraction (not recorded which). The receptors were gathered from a male donor with ankylosing spondylitis or in good health (not recorded which).

This clonotype appeared many times. The CDR3 loop is CASSLEGGRRNEQFF. CDR3 in DNA: TGTGCCAGCAGCTTAGAGGGGGGGCGAAGAAATGAGCAGTTCTTC. The rearrangement links TRBV7-9 to TRBJ2-1; TRBD2 is a possible D gene (7 bases). This CDR3 is built from 15 residues. V was pared by 1 base and J by 7 bases, with 14 bases between. CDR1 and CDR2 from the germline V gene are SEHNR and FQNEAQ (reference sequence).

V usage is TRBV5-1 and J usage is TRBJ1-5; D is possibly TRBD1 (5 bases). The CDR3 consists of 15 residues. V lost 6 bases and J 7 bases, leaving 20 bases between the germline ends. Germline V lookup: CDR1 SGHRS, CDR2 YFSETQ. In nucleotides, the CDR3 is TGCGCCAGCACCCCCACCCCAGGGAATGGGCAGCCCCAGCATTTT. Residues: CASTPTPGNGQPQHF.

This clonotype showed up just a few times. CDR3 amino acids: CASSKYRVGQYF. CDR3 coding DNA: TGTGCCAGCAGCAAATACAGGGTCGGCCAGTACTTC. V and J are TRBV3-1 and TRBJ2-5; perhaps TRBD1 as D (6 bases). V gave up 5 bases and J gave up 10 bases, with 14 bases separating them. The germline V gene has CDR1 LGHDT and CDR2 YNNKEL (reference sequence). This CDR3 spans 12 amino acids.

In this sample, this clonotype turned up a few times. The rearrangement links TRBV7-2 to TRBJ2-3, with 12 bases matching TRBD2. Germline CDR1 reads SGHTA; CDR2 reads FQGNSA. This CDR3 region has 14 residues. V lost 8 bases, J lost 3 bases, and 3 bases stayed unmatched. The CDR3 region is CASGGLAGTDTQYF. The CDR3 DNA reads TGTGCCAGCGGAGGACTAGCGGGAACAGATACGCAGTATTTT.

J is TRBJ2-7 and V is TRBV15; D is possibly TRBD1 or TRBD2 (5 bases each). Germline loops: CDR1 LNHNV, CDR2 YYDKDF (reference sequence). V dropped 0 bases and J dropped 2 bases, with 11 bases sitting between them. The CDR3 has 15 residues. The CDR3 reads CATSRDPGATYEQYF. For the CDR3, the DNA is TGTGCCACCAGCAGAGATCCCGGGGCAACCTACGAGCAGTACTTC.